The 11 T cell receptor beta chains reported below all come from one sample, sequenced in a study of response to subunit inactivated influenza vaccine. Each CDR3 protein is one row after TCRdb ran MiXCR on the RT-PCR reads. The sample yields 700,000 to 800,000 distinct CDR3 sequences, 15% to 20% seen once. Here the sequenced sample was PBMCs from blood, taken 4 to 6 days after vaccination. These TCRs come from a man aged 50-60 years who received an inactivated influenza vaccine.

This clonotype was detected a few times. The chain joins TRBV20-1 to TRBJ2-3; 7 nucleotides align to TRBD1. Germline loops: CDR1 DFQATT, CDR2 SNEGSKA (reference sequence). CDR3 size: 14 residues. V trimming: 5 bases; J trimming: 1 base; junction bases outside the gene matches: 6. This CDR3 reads CSAGQVPRTDTQYF. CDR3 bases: TGCAGTGCTGGACAGGTGCCCCGCACAGATACGCAGTATTTT.

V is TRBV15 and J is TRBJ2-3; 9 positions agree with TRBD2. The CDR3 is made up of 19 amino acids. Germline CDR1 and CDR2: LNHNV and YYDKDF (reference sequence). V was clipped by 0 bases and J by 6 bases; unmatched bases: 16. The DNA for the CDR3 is TGTGCCACCAGCAGAGATCGTAAGGCTAGCGGGAACTTTGGTGATACGCAGTATTTT. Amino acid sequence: CATSRDRKASGNFGDTQYF. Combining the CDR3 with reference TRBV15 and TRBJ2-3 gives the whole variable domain DAMVIQNPRYQVTQFGKPVTLSCSQTLNHNVMYWYQQKSSQAPKLLFHYYDKDFNNEADTPDNFQSRRPNTSFCFLDIRSPGLGDTAMYLCATSRDRKASGNFGDTQYFGPGTRLTVL.

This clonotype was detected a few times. The CDR3 loop is CSVSSTGAIGGTQYF. The CDR3 DNA sequence: TGCAGCGTCTCTTCGACAGGGGCCATAGGTGGAACCCAGTACTTC. V usage is TRBV29-1 and J usage is TRBJ2-5; TRBD1 agrees at 8 bases. The junction had 17 bases not matched to a gene; V was cut back by 6 bases and J by 8 bases. The CDR3 sequence is 15 residues long. The germline CDR1 and CDR2 sequences are SQVTM and ANQGSEA.

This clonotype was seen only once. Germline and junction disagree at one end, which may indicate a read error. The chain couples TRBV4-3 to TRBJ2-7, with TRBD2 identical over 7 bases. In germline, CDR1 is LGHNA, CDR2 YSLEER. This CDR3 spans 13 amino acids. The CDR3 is CASSHDLRTRIHF. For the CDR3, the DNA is TGCGCCAGCAGCCATGACTTAAGGACTAGGATCCATTTC.

Here the CDR3 DNA reads TGTGCCAGCAGTTACATCCGAGTCGGGGGCAATGAGCAGTTCTTC. Translation gives CASSYIRVGGNEQFF. The chain is built from TRBV6-2 or TRBV6-3 and TRBJ2-1, with a possible D match to TRBD2 (6 bases). The CDR3 contains 15 residues. CDR1 is MNHEY, CDR2 SVGEGT, per germline. The V and J ends lost 2 bases and 6 bases respectively, with 14 bases between them.

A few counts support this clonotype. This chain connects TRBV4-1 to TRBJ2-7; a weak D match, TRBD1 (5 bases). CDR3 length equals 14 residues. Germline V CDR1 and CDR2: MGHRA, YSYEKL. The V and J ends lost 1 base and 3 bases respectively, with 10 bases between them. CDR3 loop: CASSQGQRSYEQYF. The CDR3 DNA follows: TGCGCCAGCAGCCAAGGACAGCGAAGCTACGAGCAGTACTTC.

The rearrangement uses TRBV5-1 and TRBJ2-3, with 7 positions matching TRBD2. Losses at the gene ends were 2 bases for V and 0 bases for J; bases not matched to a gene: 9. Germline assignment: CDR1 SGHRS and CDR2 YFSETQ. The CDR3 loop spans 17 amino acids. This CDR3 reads CASSFSPSGASTDTQYF. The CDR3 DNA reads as TGCGCCAGCAGCTTTAGCCCCAGCGGGGCTAGCACAGATACGCAGTATTTT.

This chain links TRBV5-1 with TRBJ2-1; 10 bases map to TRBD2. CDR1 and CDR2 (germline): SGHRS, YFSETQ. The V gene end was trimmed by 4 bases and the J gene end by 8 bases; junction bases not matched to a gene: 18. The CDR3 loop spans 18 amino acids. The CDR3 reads CASSPGVLAGVSWDEQFF. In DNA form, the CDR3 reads TGCGCCAGCAGCCCGGGTGTGCTAGCGGGAGTGAGCTGGGATGAGCAGTTCTTC. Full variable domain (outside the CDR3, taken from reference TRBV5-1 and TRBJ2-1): KAGVTQTPRYLIKTRGQQVTLSCSPISGHRSVSWYQQTPGQGLQFLFEYFSETQRNKGNFPGRFSGRQFSNSRSEMNVSTLELGDSALYLCASSPGVLAGVSWDEQFFGPGTRLTVL.

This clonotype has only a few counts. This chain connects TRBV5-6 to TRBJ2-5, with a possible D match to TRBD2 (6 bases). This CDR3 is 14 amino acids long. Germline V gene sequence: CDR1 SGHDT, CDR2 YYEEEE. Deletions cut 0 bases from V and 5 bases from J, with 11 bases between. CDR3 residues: CASSLGGVVETQYF. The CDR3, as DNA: TGTGCCAGCAGCTTGGGGGGGGTAGTCGAGACCCAGTACTTC.

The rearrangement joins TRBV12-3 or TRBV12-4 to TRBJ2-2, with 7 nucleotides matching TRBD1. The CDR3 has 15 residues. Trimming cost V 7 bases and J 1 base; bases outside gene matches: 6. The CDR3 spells CASTEDRKNTGELFF. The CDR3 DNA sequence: TGTGCCAGCACCGAGGACAGGAAGAACACCGGGGAGCTGTTTTTT.

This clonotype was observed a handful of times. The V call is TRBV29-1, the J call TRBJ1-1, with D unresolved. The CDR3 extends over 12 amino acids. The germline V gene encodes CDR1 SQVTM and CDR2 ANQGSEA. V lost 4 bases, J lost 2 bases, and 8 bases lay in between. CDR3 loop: CSVVLTNTEAFF. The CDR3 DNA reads TGCAGCGTTGTCCTTACCAACACTGAAGCTTTCTTT.